Listed below are T cell receptor beta chains from one sample, sequenced in a study of early T cells in non-severe SARS-CoV-2 infection. MiXCR was run by TCRdb on the 5' RACE reads, yielding one entry per CDR3 protein. The top ten hold around 15% of the sample, which has 30,000 to 40,000 distinct CDR3 sequences, about 5% seen once. Material: whole blood. Receptors were obtained from an adult who was a healthcare worker with PCR-confirmed SARS-CoV-2 infection or an uninfected control (not recorded which). The CDR3 runs from the conserved cysteine through the conserved F or W. D genes are given only for firm matches. Some rows have no size entry. The others give once, few or many, or a class for an expanded clone.

J	length	D	size	V	CDR3	DNA
TRBJ2-5	13	TRBD1	many	TRBV5-1	CASRRGLQETQYF	TGCGCCAGCAGAAGGGGGCTTCAAGAGACCCAGTACTTC
TRBJ1-2	15	TRBD1	many	TRBV12-3/TRBV12-4	CASSRAAGGNYGYTF	TGTGCCAGCAGCCGTGCGGCAGGGGGCAACTATGGCTACACCTTC
TRBJ1-4	15	-	few	TRBV9	CASSLTSHRAEKLFF	TGTGCCAGCAGTCTAACATCTCACAGGGCTGAAAAACTGTTTTTT
TRBJ1-1	15	-	many	TRBV4-1	CASSQDPDGHTEAFF	TGCGCCAGCAGCCAAGATCCCGACGGTCACACTGAAGCTTTCTTT
TRBJ2-7	15	-	many	TRBV12-2	CASRLARGFSYEQYF	TGTGCAAGTCGCTTAGCGCGCGGCTTCTCCTACGAGCAGTACTTC
TRBJ2-1	13	-	many	TRBV9	CASSVSTHNEQFF	TGTGCCAGCAGCGTAAGTACCCACAATGAGCAGTTCTTC
TRBJ2-3	16	-	many	TRBV20-1	CGARDLRGPSTDTQYF	TGCGGTGCTAGAGATTTACGGGGGCCGAGCACAGATACGCAGTATTTT
TRBJ2-7	12	-	many	TRBV3-1	CASSQVSYEQYF	TGTGCCAGCAGCCAAGTTTCCTACGAGCAGTACTTC
TRBJ2-5	14	-	-	TRBV3-1	CASSQGQGGETQYF	TGTGCCAGCAGCCAAGGACAGGGAGGCGAGACCCAGTACTTC
TRBJ1-6	16	TRBD1	many	TRBV11-2	CASSTGGGRGGSPLHF	TGTGCCAGCAGCACCGGAGGGGGCAGGGGAGGATCACCCCTCCACTTT
TRBJ1-1	14	-	few	TRBV9	CASSVDRMNTEAFF	TGTGCCAGCAGCGTAGACAGAATGAACACTGAAGCTTTCTTT
TRBJ1-1	13	-	medium-sized	TRBV6-1	CASSWGQNTEAFF	TGTGCCAGCAGCTGGGGACAAAACACTGAAGCTTTCTTT
TRBJ1-2	11	-	-	TRBV25-1	CASSETYGYTF	TGTGCCAGCAGTGAGACTTATGGCTACACCTTC
TRBJ1-4	13	-	many	TRBV6-1	CASSVGDVEKLFF	TGTGCCAGCAGCGTTGGGGACGTTGAAAAACTGTTTTTT
TRBJ1-1	12	-	many	TRBV20-1	CSALNRDTEAFF	TGCAGTGCTCTGAACCGGGACACTGAAGCTTTCTTT
TRBJ2-1	16	TRBD2	many	TRBV20-1	CSAMAFSGGPQGEQFF	TGCAGTGCTATGGCATTTAGCGGGGGGCCTCAGGGTGAGCAGTTCTTC
TRBJ1-2	16	TRBD1	many	TRBV20-1	CSAATNYRGGFYGYTF	TGCAGTGCTGCGACCAACTACAGGGGAGGGTTCTATGGCTACACCTTC
TRBJ2-3	15	TRBD2	-	TRBV5-1	CASSLLAGATDTQYF	TGCGCCAGCAGCTTATTAGCGGGTGCCACAGATACGCAGTATTTT
TRBJ1-1	15	-	-	TRBV10-3	CAISEAGRRDTEAFF	TGTGCCATCAGCGAAGCCGGACGCAGGGACACTGAAGCTTTCTTT
TRBJ1-2	10	-	many	TRBV29-1	CSGGGDGYTF	TGCAGCGGTGGAGGGGATGGCTACACCTTC
TRBJ1-1	11	-	many	TRBV12-3/TRBV12-4	CASSFGTEAFF	TGTGCCAGCAGTTTCGGTACTGAAGCTTTCTTT
TRBJ2-1	14	-	many	TRBV9	CASSVRDSYNEQFF	TGTGCCAGCAGCGTAAGGGACTCCTACAATGAGCAGTTCTTC
TRBJ1-5	14	TRBD1	many	TRBV5-4	CASSLGTGGQPQHF	TGTGCCAGCAGCTTGGGGACAGGGGGACAGCCCCAGCATTTT
TRBJ1-5	15	TRBD1	many	TRBV5-5	CASSLSGTGNQPQHF	TGTGCCAGCAGCTTATCCGGGACAGGGAATCAGCCCCAGCATTTT
TRBJ2-3	17	TRBD2	many	TRBV11-2	CASSARTSGISTDTQYF	TGTGCCAGCAGCGCGCGGACTAGCGGGATTAGCACAGATACGCAGTATTTT
TRBJ2-7	14	-	-	TRBV7-8	CASSLNSRDYEQYF	TGTGCCAGCAGCTTGAACTCCAGGGACTACGAGCAGTACTTC
TRBJ2-5	10	-	-	TRBV6-1	CASSWETQYF	TGTGCCAGCAGTTGGGAGACCCAGTACTTC
TRBJ2-1	15	-	few	TRBV5-4	CASSLEPLPNDEQFF	TGTGCCAGCAGCTTGGAGCCCCTTCCGAACGATGAGCAGTTCTTC
TRBJ2-1	16	-	many	TRBV7-9	CASSPWDTRAYNEQFF	TGTGCCAGCAGCCCCTGGGACACGAGGGCCTACAATGAGCAGTTCTTC
TRBJ2-5	14	-	many	TRBV3-2	CASSQVNNQETQYF	TGTGCCAGCAGCCAAGTGAACAACCAAGAGACCCAGTACTTC
TRBJ2-5	14	TRBD1	many	TRBV20-1	CSATTLGQQETQYF	TGCAGTGCTACGACATTGGGACAGCAAGAGACCCAGTACTTC
TRBJ2-1	15	TRBD2	many	TRBV7-3	CASSITSGGTYEQFF	TGTGCCAGCAGCATTACTAGCGGGGGGACTTATGAGCAGTTCTTC
TRBJ2-1	14	-	many	TRBV19	CASSLSRGADEQFF	TGTGCCAGTAGTCTCTCGAGGGGGGCCGATGAGCAGTTCTTC
TRBJ2-7	13	-	many	TRBV4-1	CASSQETVYEQYF	TGCGCCAGCAGCCAAGAGACGGTCTACGAGCAGTACTTC
TRBJ2-5	12	-	many	TRBV2	CASGSGIETQYF	TGTGCCAGCGGGTCGGGGATCGAGACCCAGTACTTC
TRBJ1-1	14	TRBD1	many	TRBV3-1	CASSLDPGGTEAFF	TGTGCCAGCAGCTTGGACCCAGGGGGCACTGAAGCTTTCTTT
TRBJ2-7	15	TRBD1	many	TRBV20-1	CSARSNRGPFYEQYF	TGCAGTGCTAGATCTAACAGGGGGCCGTTCTACGAGCAGTACTTC
TRBJ2-4	12	-	-	TRBV28	CASSSGSYIQYF	TGTGCCAGCAGTTCCGGGAGCTACATTCAGTACTTC
TRBJ2-3	13	-	many	TRBV29-1	CSVGDTSTDTQYF	TGCAGCGTTGGAGATACTAGCACAGATACGCAGTATTTT
TRBJ2-1	16	-	many	TRBV7-9	CASSFSTWGEYNEQFF	TGTGCCAGCAGCTTCTCTACCTGGGGGGAGTACAATGAGCAGTTCTTC
TRBJ2-3	14	-	-	TRBV20-1	CSASVAFAPDTQYF	TGCAGTGCTAGTGTAGCGTTTGCACCAGATACGCAGTATTTT
TRBJ1-1	14	-	few	TRBV29-1	CSVEIPFADTEAFF	TGCAGCGTTGAAATCCCTTTTGCAGACACTGAAGCTTTCTTT
TRBJ1-2	14	-	many	TRBV6-2/TRBV6-3	CASKESGSNYGYTF	TGTGCCAGCAAGGAGTCAGGCTCTAACTATGGCTACACCTTC
TRBJ2-5	14	TRBD1	many	TRBV7-9	CASSPWTGDETQYF	TGTGCCAGCAGCCCCTGGACAGGGGATGAGACCCAGTACTTC
TRBJ2-3	14	-	many	TRBV29-1	CSVEAGARTDTQYF	TGCAGCGTTGAAGCAGGAGCTAGAACAGATACGCAGTATTTT
TRBJ2-1	15	TRBD2	many	TRBV7-2	CASSLVWLAENEQFF	TGTGCCAGCAGCTTAGTATGGCTAGCGGAGAATGAGCAGTTCTTC
TRBJ1-2	12	-	many	TRBV29-1	CSVEKGLEGYTF	TGCAGCGTTGAAAAGGGCCTTGAGGGCTACACCTTC
TRBJ2-1	13	TRBD1	few	TRBV7-8	CASRDRGRNEQFF	TGTGCCAGCCGGGACAGGGGAAGGAATGAGCAGTTCTTC
TRBJ2-5	15	TRBD2	many	TRBV20-1	CSARDPQLAGETQYF	TGCAGTGCTAGAGATCCCCAGCTAGCGGGAGAGACCCAGTACTTC
TRBJ1-2	14	TRBD1	-	TRBV15	CATRVDRANYGYTF	TGTGCCACCAGAGTAGACAGGGCGAACTATGGCTACACCTTC
TRBJ2-3	14	TRBD2	many	TRBV20-1	CSASGTSATDTQYF	TGCAGTGCTAGCGGGACTAGTGCTACAGATACGCAGTATTTT